This paragraph covers one T cell receptor (beta chain) sequence. The junction departs from germline at one end; a sequencing error may be responsible. The CDR3 spans 15 residues. Germline CDR1 and CDR2: SGHAT and FQNNGV. These data come from a study of tumor-infiltrating lymphocytes in primary liver carcinoma. Study as a whole: There were tumors of stage T1-T3 N0M0, each 4.2 to 10 cm across.

From unsorted bulk tissue weighing about 18-30 mg, DNA and RNA were co-extracted. Uniformly, tumor samples exhibited a viable tumor cell fraction exceeding 80%. A constant-region primer primed TCR beta cDNA synthesis from 400 to 550 ng of total RNA. Slightly modified ARM-PCR, run as three nested multiplex PCR rounds, produced the TCR beta libraries. A C-beta reverse primer was combined with TRBV1-TRBV30 forward primers in the first two PCR rounds, and each round had roughly 9 cycles. TCRdb redid the calling of the multiplex PCR reads with MiXCR, one entry per CDR3 protein. The table has around 100,000 distinct CDR3 sequences, around two thirds seen once.

J is TRBJ1-1 and V is TRBV11-2, with D unclear. Sequencing was performed on liver tumor tissue from sampling region 2. Specified subset: tumor region T2, inferior pole. This receptor was obtained from a woman aged 60-75 years with primary liver carcinoma and hepatitis B virus infection. CDR3 in DNA: TGTGCCAGCAACCCCGTGTTCTTAATGAACACTGAAGCTTTATTT. Residues: CASNPVFLMNTEALF.